This T cell receptor beta chain was recovered during a study of CD8 T cells in Susac syndrome (dated by TCRdb to the late 2010s). About the investigation overall: The study used repertoire sequencing to test whether antigen drove CD8+ T cell activation and differentiation in Susac syndrome. The study compared CD8+ T cell repertoire clonality among approximately twelve healthy donors, about 14 Susac syndrome patients and some 16 multiple sclerosis patients.

The CDR3 has 14 amino acids, counting the end cysteine and phenylalanine. The only DNA kept is the CDR3, 42 bases in frame from the first base. Based on the germline V gene, the CDR1 and CDR2 sequences are SGHAT and FQNNGV. The germline ends are 14 bases apart after V is trimmed by 3 bases and J by 6 bases. High-throughput TCR beta sequencing profiled peripheral blood CD8+ and CD4+ T cells from healthy donors, Susac syndrome patients and multiple sclerosis patients. Healthy donors were age- and sex-matched controls. Bulk CD8+ and CD4+ T cells were purified by magnetic negative isolation, whereas CD8+ TEMRA cells were enriched by FACS. Blood was collected in EDTA tubes and processed within 24 hours, with PBMCs isolated through density gradient centrifugation. PBMCs intended for TCR sequencing were cryopreserved in liquid nitrogen and thawed later in a water bath at 37 degrees C. The sorted or isolated CD4+, CD8+ and CD8+ TEMRA cells reached a purity of at least 90%.

RNA was extracted using the RNeasy kit, and about 0.45 to 1 microgram was reverse transcribed with random hexamers. The immunoSEQ multiplex PCR assay, covering 54 Vbeta and 13 Jbeta segments, was used to amplify TCR beta CDR3 regions. PCR amplification bias was corrected by using a synthetic template baseline for primer optimization and computational correction. Concerning the study's data processing: Reads were annotated to V, D and J genes per IMGT and analyzed with immunoSEQ Analyzer, keeping only productive sequences. Clonality was computed as one minus Shannon entropy normalized by log2 of the number of productive unique sequences. Public and private clones were assessed among the 100 most prevalent clones of each patient and control. Clones were defined as Susac-specific when absent from the healthy and MS cohorts, from 1,000 to 1,100 published viral clones and from other ImmuneACCESS disease sequences. The public reads were reanalyzed by TCRdb: fastp trimming at Q25, MiXCR alignment, in-frame beta chains only. Each CDR3 protein gets just one entry, which takes the most common genes and DNA from the rows behind it. It is TCRdb's table, rather than the study itself, that gives the V and J calls and clone size. This sample comprises about 85,000 distinct CDR3 sequences, about 94% of them detected only once. The ten largest clones capture 0.25% to 0.3% of the sample.

Paper-wide results and their limitations: The study acknowledged that relatively few individuals were included in the TCR sequencing and HLA analysis.

Points on this clonotype: The antigen it binds to is not known. The record has no base qualities; no much larger clone is one base away.

The chain joins TRBV11-2 to TRBJ1-2; TRBD1 might be the D gene, on 5 matching bases. The sample consisted of CD8+ T cells from PBMCs. This TCR derives from a human donor in good health. The bases read TGTGCCAGCAGCTTTTCAGGGTTCCTAGATGGCTACACCTTC. Translated, this gives CASSFSGFLDGYTF.